The sequence of this TCR beta chain was determined in a study of OX40 agonist ivuxolimab in advanced cancers. Across the whole study: Those treated in dose escalation had hepatocellular carcinoma, melanoma, renal cell cancer or head and neck cancer. Partial responses occurred in Three dose-escalation patients, one with hepatocellular carcinoma and two with cutaneous melanoma.

This table comes from immunoSEQ multiplex PCR, and its TCRdb copy is limited to in-frame clones, with some not included. This sample carries 100,000 or so clones, around nine tenths of them seen once, and the ten largest clones take around 0.76%. The CDR3 is 15 amino acids. V was pared by 3 bases and J by 2 bases, with 11 bases between. Germline CDR1 is KGHSH and CDR2 is LQKENI. This sequence originates from an adult with an advanced solid tumor such as melanoma, head and neck, liver or kidney cancer. This chain links TRBV18 with TRBJ1-3, with D possibly TRBD1 on 5 matching bases. This specimen consisted of CD4+ or CD8+ T cells sorted from blood, obtained in a trial of the OX40 agonist ivuxolimab. The CDR3 region is CASSPSPGPGNTIYF. The CDR3 coding sequence is TGTGCCAGCTCACCTTCTCCGGGACCTGGAAACACCATATATTTT.